This entry features one TCR beta chain sequence. Its target is unknown. At one end, the junction sequence differs from germline, possibly due to a read error. Germline CDR1 is SGHAT and CDR2 is FQNNGV. This CDR3 has 15 amino acids. The data originate from a study of tumor and adjacent non-tumor tissue in lung cancer. At the level of the study: Samples averaged approximately 3.9 million productive TCRbeta reads each.

This sample's RNA came from whole unsorted tissue. Newly diagnosed lung cancer patients had thoracic surgery in China, August–late 2014, without prior chemotherapy. Study results and caveats: TCR diversity was significantly greater in tumor than normal lung tissue. Tumor repertoires had a smaller top 100 clone share than normal lung.

TCRbeta libraries were built with three rounds of nested PCR, modified from ARM-PCR. TCRdb passed the multiplex PCR reads through MiXCR, listing each CDR3 protein once. The sample carries 60,000 to 85,000 distinct CDR3 sequences, around 86% recorded once. What was sequenced was lung tumor tissue. The sequence derives from a woman aged 45-59 years with non-small cell lung cancer. This chain joins TRBV11-2 and TRBJ2-1; 8 bases are a match to TRBD2. The CDR3 spells CASSVAGNPYNEQLF. The CDR3 DNA reads TGTGCCAGCAGCGTAGCGGGAAACCCCTACAATGAGCAGCTCTTC. The full variable domain, completed using reference TRBV11-2 and TRBJ2-1, is EAGVAQSPRYKIIEKRQSVAFWCNPISGHATLYWYQQILGQGPKLLIQFQNNGVVDDSQLPKDRFSAERLKGVDSTLKIQPAKLEDSAVYLCASSVAGNPYNEQLFGPGTRLTVL.